The 18 T cell receptor beta chains below were found in one sample sequenced in a study of shared T cell receptors in the human thymus (dated by TCRdb to the early 2020s). The library was built by means of the immunoSEQ multiplex PCR assay. TCRdb carries this immuneACCESS record with in-frame sequences only. Its versions omit some clonotypes, under half of them owing to an unresolved V gene in the studies checked, with the rest unexplained. This sample is represented by about 380,000 clones; approximately 95% of them were singletons. The ten top clones hold roughly 0.02% of the sample. The sequencing sample was made of thymocytes. These receptors all come from a human donor.

J is TRBJ1-2 and V is TRBV12-5, with a weak D call TRBD1 (6 bases). The V and J ends lost 4 bases and 0 bases respectively, with 18 bases between them. Germline V gives CDR1 LGHNT, CDR2 FRNRAP. CDR3 length: 17 amino acids. The CDR3 loop reads CASGSTRTVESNYGYTF. The CDR3 DNA reads TGTGCTAGTGGTTCAACAAGGACAGTCGAATCTAACTATGGCTACACCTTC. Full variable domain (missing parts from reference TRBV12-5 and TRBJ1-2): DARVTQTPRHKVTEMGQEVTMRCQPILGHNTVFWYRQTMMQGLELLAYFRNRAPLDDSGMPKDRFSAEMPDATLATLKIQPSEPRDSAVYFCASGSTRTVESNYGYTFGSGTRLTVV.

The chain links TRBV7-9 to TRBJ2-5, with 8 bases fitting TRBD2. Germline CDR1 SEHNR, CDR2 FQNEAQ (reference sequence). Trimming cost V 2 bases and J 2 bases; bases outside gene matches: 13. The CDR3 spans 18 residues. In DNA form, the CDR3 reads TGTGCCAGCAGCTTATGGGGACTCCGGGAGGGCCGTCAAGAGACCCAGTACTTC. Amino acids: CASSLWGLREGRQETQYF. Using reference TRBV7-9 and TRBJ2-5 for the parts outside the CDR3, the full variable domain is DTGVSQNPRHKITKRGQNVTFRCDPISEHNRLYWYRQTLGQGPEFLTYFQNEAQLEKSRLLSDRFSAERPKGSFSTLEIQRTEQGDSAMYLCASSLWGLREGRQETQYFGPGTRLLVL.

This chain joins TRBV25-1 and TRBJ2-5, with 9 bases that match TRBD1. The J segment lost 5 bases and the V segment lost 4 bases, leaving 14 bases of the junction unmatched. This CDR3 spans 17 amino acids. The V gene's germline CDR1 is MGHDK and CDR2 SYGVNS. The CDR3 sequence: CASSVTLGRTGVETQYF. The CDR3 DNA reads as TGTGCCAGCAGTGTTACCCTAGGACGGACAGGGGTCGAGACCCAGTACTTC.

CDR3 sequence reads: CASSLDQSGANTGELFF. The CDR3, as DNA: TGTGCCAGCAGCTTAGATCAATCCGGGGCGAACACCGGGGAGCTGTTTTTT. The chain has TRBV11-3 and TRBJ2-2, with D tentatively TRBD2 (5 bases). The CDR3 totals 17 residues. V was pared by 0 bases and J by 0 bases, with 11 bases between. The germline gives CDR1 SGHNT, CDR2 YENEEA.

J is TRBJ2-1 and V is TRBV7-2; D call uncertain. Germline assignment: CDR1 SGHTA and CDR2 FQGNSA. The CDR3 has 15 residues. Deletions cut 5 bases from V and 5 bases from J, with 16 bases between. The CDR3 reads CASSPLYPRDNEQFF. The CDR3 nucleotides are TGTGCCAGCAGCCCGCTCTACCCCCGGGACAATGAGCAGTTCTTC.

The CDR3, as DNA: TGTGCCAGCATGGGGGCTAACTATGGCTACACCTTC. This translates into CASMGANYGYTF. The chain couples TRBV28 to TRBJ1-2, with D possibly TRBD1 on 5 matching bases. Trimming took off 7 bases at V and 0 bases at J, with 6 bases between the two ends. The CDR3 runs 12 residues. Germline assignment: CDR1 MDHEN and CDR2 SYDVKM.

This clone came up once. This chain connects TRBV9 to TRBJ2-1; 9 bases line up with TRBD2. Germline CDR1 and CDR2: SGDLS and YYNGEE. With 3 bases clipped from V and 6 bases from J, the junction kept 10 bases outside the gene matches. The CDR3 runs to 16 residues. The CDR3 region has the DNA TGTGCCAGCAGCGCGGGACTAGCACAGGGAGGCAATGAGCAGTTCTTC. Protein: CASSAGLAQGGNEQFF.

The J gene is TRBJ2-7, the V gene TRBV6-1; 7 bases align to TRBD2. The V gene's germline CDR1 is MNHNS and CDR2 SASEGT. V trimming: 2 bases; J trimming: 3 bases; junction bases outside the gene matches: 13. This CDR3 contains 17 residues. The CDR3 DNA is TGTGCCAGCAGTGAATGGGGGGGAGTAGCGGTTCTCTACGAGCAGTACTTC. Its translation is CASSEWGGVAVLYEQYF.

The gene calls are TRBV30 and TRBJ2-5; D might be TRBD1 or TRBD2, each matching 6 bases. The V gene lost 0 bases and the J gene lost 5 bases, with 7 bases spanning the gap. Per the germline V gene, CDR1 is GTSNPN and CDR2 is SVGIG (reference sequence). The CDR3 extends over 12 amino acids. The CDR3 here is CAWSVGGETQYF. The CDR3 DNA sequence: TGTGCCTGGAGTGTAGGGGGGGAGACCCAGTACTTC.

This clone has only a few counts. This chain uses TRBV10-3 with TRBJ1-5; a possible D gene is TRBD1 (5 bases). Germline V gene lookup returns CDR1 ENHRY and CDR2 SYGVKD. V was trimmed by 4 bases and J by 4 bases, leaving 8 bases between them. The CDR3 is 13 residues long. Here the CDR3 reads CAISGWGNQPQHF. The DNA for the CDR3 is TGTGCCATCAGTGGTTGGGGGAATCAGCCCCAGCATTTT.

The count of this clone is one. The V gene is TRBV28, the J gene TRBJ2-3, with 16 bases matching TRBD2. From germline, CDR1 is MDHEN and CDR2 SYDVKM. The J segment lost 6 bases and the V segment lost 1 base, leaving 25 bases of the junction unmatched. The CDR3 runs 24 residues. CDR3 DNA: TGTGCCAGCAGTTTATCTTCTGTCCATAAGGTTGGGACTAGCGGGAGGGGGGCCTATGATACGCAGTATTTT. Amino acids: CASSLSSVHKVGTSGRGAYDTQYF.

The chain carries TRBV7-2 and TRBJ2-6; TRBD1 agrees at 12 bases. The CDR3 has 19 residues. Germline V gives CDR1 SGHTA, CDR2 FQGNSA. With V trimmed by 4 bases and J by 3 bases, 10 bases remained unmatched. The CDR3 nucleotides read TGTGCCAGCAGCTCCCTCGGGACAGGGGGCGCGGGTGGGGCCAACGTCCTGACTTTC. It codes for CASSSLGTGGAGGANVLTF.

The genes are TRBV2 and TRBJ2-7, with D perhaps TRBD1 or TRBD2 (5 bases each). Trimming left V 3 bases short and J 0 bases short, with 12 bases between. Per germline, CDR1 SNHLY and CDR2 FYNNEI. The CDR3 totals 15 residues. CDR3 loop: CASSDWPGSSYEQYF. CDR3 DNA: TGTGCCAGCAGTGACTGGCCAGGGAGCTCCTACGAGCAGTACTTC.

The rearrangement uses TRBV7-3 and TRBJ2-1; 8 nucleotides match TRBD1. V shed 0 bases, J shed 5 bases, and the junction held 6 bases outside the gene matches. There are 16 residues in the CDR3. Germline V lookup: CDR1 SGHTA, CDR2 FQGTGA. This chain's CDR3 is CASSLTPGGSNNEQFF. The CDR3 bases are TGTGCCAGCAGCTTAACTCCAGGGGGCTCGAACAATGAGCAGTTCTTC.

This chain connects TRBV11-3 to TRBJ2-7, with D unclear. Per the germline V gene, CDR1 is SGHNT and CDR2 is YENEEA. V shed 2 bases and J shed 0 bases, with 5 bases lying between them. The CDR3 loop spans 13 amino acids. The DNA of the CDR3 is TGTGCCAGCAGCTTAACGTCCTCCTACGAGCAGTACTTC. Translation gives CASSLTSSYEQYF.

The gene calls are TRBV5-1 and TRBJ1-1, with TRBD1 matching over 9 bases. CDR3 size: 15 residues. Germline V gives CDR1 SGHRS, CDR2 YFSETQ. V was pared by 0 bases and J by 1 base, with 1 base of the junction left unmatched. The CDR3 protein is CASSLEQGANTEAFF. In nucleotides, the CDR3 is TGCGCCAGCAGCTTGGAACAGGGGGCGAACACTGAAGCTTTCTTT.

This clone was observed once. The gene calls are TRBV7-2 and TRBJ2-7; no firm D call. The CDR3 covers 17 residues. V gave up 5 bases and J gave up 9 bases, with 29 bases separating them. Germline CDR1 reads SGHTA; CDR2 reads FQGNSA. The CDR3 region is CASSALRKVGRKGWQYF. DNA for the CDR3: TGTGCCAGCAGCGCTCTACGAAAGGTCGGGCGTAAGGGATGGCAGTACTTC.

This chain connects TRBV28 to TRBJ1-3; 12 nucleotides match TRBD1. CDR1 MDHEN and CDR2 SYDVKM come from the germline V gene. The CDR3 spans 17 residues. With 6 bases clipped from V and 2 bases from J, the junction kept 8 bases outside the gene matches. The CDR3 sequence: CASSRTGQGAAGNTIYF. The CDR3, as DNA: TGTGCCAGCAGCCGAACGGGACAGGGGGCGGCTGGAAACACCATATATTTT.